A single sample is the source of the 11 T cell receptor beta chains below, sequenced in a study of post-analysis software for immune sequencing data. General observations from the study: Roughly five TRBV segments were more frequent in patients than controls; TRBV5-6, TRBV5-1 and TRBV20-1 belonged to this group.

Incorporated into the TCR beta cDNA libraries were unique molecular identifiers, which served to reduce PCR and sequencing biases. MiXCR, run by TCRdb on the PCR reads, gives a single entry per CDR3 protein. The sample holds roughly 580,000 distinct CDR3 sequences, 44% seen once. These receptors lack a known antigen. Sequenced: blood. The receptors shown here come from a girl under 18 with multiple sclerosis.

V gene TRBV6-1 combines with J gene TRBJ2-7, with 8 bases that match TRBD2. CDR1 and CDR2 from the germline V gene are MNHNS and SASEGT. V dropped 7 bases and J dropped 1; count of bases not matched to a gene: 6. The CDR3 contains 14 residues. The DNA of the CDR3 is TGTGCCAGCACCCAGGGCGGGGGGTCCTACGAGCAGTACTTC. This codes for CASTQGGGSYEQYF.

V and J are TRBV12-3 or TRBV12-4 and TRBJ2-1, with 7 bases fitting TRBD2. This CDR3 is 14 amino acids long. V trimming: 6 bases; J trimming: 4 bases; junction bases outside the gene matches: 6. This chain's CDR3 is CASRGGSSYNEQFF. In DNA form, the CDR3 reads TGTGCCAGCAGGGGGGGGAGCAGTTACAATGAGCAGTTCTTC.

This clonotype has more than one count but fewer than ten. The chain uses TRBV12-3 or TRBV12-4 and TRBJ2-7; D uncertain. The V gene lost 3 bases and the J gene lost 4 bases, with 13 bases spanning the gap. There are 14 residues in the CDR3. The CDR3: CASSFLGPNYEQYF. CDR3 nucleotides: TGTGCCAGCAGTTTTTTGGGTCCCAATTACGAGCAGTACTTC.

V gene TRBV12-3 or TRBV12-4 combines with J gene TRBJ2-3; a weak D match, TRBD2 (6 bases). CDR3 length equals 18 residues. The germline V and J ends were trimmed by 0 bases and 2 bases, with 18 bases remaining between them. CDR3 amino acids: CASSLARLAWGNTDTQYF. For the CDR3, the DNA is TGTGCCAGCAGTTTAGCTCGCCTAGCGTGGGGGAACACAGATACGCAGTATTTT.

V usage is TRBV30 and J usage is TRBJ1-2; D unresolved. The CDR3 has 13 residues. V was clipped by 3 bases and J by 8 bases, with 16 bases between them. The V gene's germline CDR1 is GTSNPN and CDR2 SVGIG (reference sequence). The CDR3 is CAWRAIGGLGYTF. CDR3 DNA sequence: TGTGCCTGGAGGGCAATCGGCGGGCTCGGCTACACCTTC.

In its sample, this clonotype was seen a few times. J is TRBJ1-1 and V is TRBV10-3, with 7 bases matching TRBD1. This CDR3 has 15 amino acids. Germline CDR1 is ENHRY and CDR2 is SYGVKD. Trimming took 3 bases from V and 3 from J; bases not matched to a gene: 7. For the CDR3, the DNA is TGTGCCATCAGTGACAGGGGGAAGAAGGACACTGAAGCTTTCTTT. Protein product: CAISDRGKKDTEAFF.

This clonotype was seen a handful of times. This chain uses TRBV20-1 with TRBJ2-3, with 7 bases aligning to TRBD2. This CDR3 region has 14 residues. The germline V gene has CDR1 DFQATT and CDR2 SNEGSKA (reference sequence). With 3 bases clipped from V and 0 bases from J, the junction kept 3 bases outside the gene matches. The CDR3 DNA follows: TGCAGTGCTAGTGGGCGGGGGAGCACAGATACGCAGTATTTT. Translating it yields CSASGRGSTDTQYF.

In its sample, this clonotype was seen a few times. The rearrangement joins TRBV10-3 to TRBJ2-7; perhaps TRBD2 as D (5 bases). Germline V gene data show CDR1 as ENHRY and CDR2 as SYGVKD. V was shortened by 0 bases and J by 11 bases, with 14 bases between the two germline ends. This CDR3 has 13 residues. This chain's CDR3 is CAISESGGYRKYF. The CDR3 DNA is TGTGCCATCAGTGAGTCGGGCGGGTATAGAAAGTACTTC.

On this clonotype: A read error may produce the germline difference seen at one junction end. The rearrangement uses TRBV11-1 and TRBJ2-1; D possibly uses TRBD1 or TRBD2 (5 bases each). The germline CDR1 and CDR2 sequences are SGHAT and FQDESV (reference sequence). CDR3 length: 16 residues. CDR3: CASSLEAPGPYNEQFF. The CDR3 DNA sequence: TGCGCCAGCAGCTTAGAGGCCCCGGGGCCCTACAATGAGCAGTTCTTC.

The V and J genes are TRBV7-6 and TRBJ2-5, with D perhaps TRBD1 (5 bases). The CDR3 runs 15 residues. Between the trimmed V and J ends, which lost 1 base and 5 bases, there was a span of 14 bases. Germline V CDR1 and CDR2: SGHVS, FNYEAQ. The CDR3 region has the DNA TGTGCCAGCAGCTTAGAACCTAAGGGGATGGAGACCCAGTACTTC. Residues: CASSLEPKGMETQYF.

The sample holds a few counts of this clonotype. The chain is built from TRBV9 and TRBJ1-5; the D is unclear. Trimming shortened V by 2 bases and J by 3 bases, and 9 bases separated the two germline ends. The CDR3 has 14 amino acids. The germline gives CDR1 SGDLS, CDR2 YYNGEE. CDR3 amino acids: CASSVGGINQPQHF. The DNA of the CDR3 is TGTGCCAGCAGCGTGGGAGGGATCAATCAGCCCCAGCATTTT.